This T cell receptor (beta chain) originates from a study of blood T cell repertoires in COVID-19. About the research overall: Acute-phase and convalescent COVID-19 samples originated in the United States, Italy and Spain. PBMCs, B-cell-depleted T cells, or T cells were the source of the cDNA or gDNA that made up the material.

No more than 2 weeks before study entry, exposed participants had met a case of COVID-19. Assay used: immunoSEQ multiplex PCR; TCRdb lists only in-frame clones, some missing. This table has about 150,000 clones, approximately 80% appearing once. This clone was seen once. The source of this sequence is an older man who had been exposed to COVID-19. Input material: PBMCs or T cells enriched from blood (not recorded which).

The DNA of the CDR3 is TGTGCCAGCAGCATCACCAGGGGGCCCTCCTCTGGAAACACCATATATTTT. This codes for CASSITRGPSSGNTIYF. The chain carries TRBV21-1 and TRBJ1-3; no DNA check was done on the table's D call, TRBD1. TRBV21-1 is given as a pseudogene. The CDR3 covers 17 residues.